Shown below are 7 T cell receptor beta chains from a single sample sequenced in a study of blood T cells in healthy people across ages. Primed by a sample-barcoded 5' primer and a J-beta primer mix, a second PCR proceeded for about 6 to 11 cycles. Each CDR3 protein gets one entry after TCRdb re-called the 5' RACE reads with MiXCR. The table records roughly 830,000 distinct CDR3 sequences, under 80% of them present only once. Sequencing was carried out using blood. These receptors all come from a man aged 25-45 years in good health.

This clonotype has just a few counts. V gene TRBV27 combines with J gene TRBJ1-2; the D is unclear. Trimming left V 3 bases short and J 5 bases short, with 13 bases between. The CDR3 consists of 14 residues. The germline gives CDR1 MNHEY, CDR2 SMNVEV (reference sequence). The CDR3 here is CASSFNPMTYGYTF. For the CDR3, the DNA is TGTGCCAGCAGTTTTAACCCGATGACTTATGGCTACACCTTC.

This rearrangement joins TRBV7-3 to TRBJ2-1, with TRBD1 matching over 7 bases. Germline lookup yields CDR1 SGHTA and CDR2 FQGTGA. The CDR3 totals 15 residues. V was pared by 2 bases and J by 4 bases, with 5 bases of the junction left unmatched. CDR3 residues: CASSLLGDRYNEQFF. CDR3 nucleotides: TGTGCCAGCAGCTTACTTGGGGACAGATACAATGAGCAGTTCTTC.

The CDR3 reads CASSYSDRPNQPQHF. CDR3 sequence (DNA): TGTGCCAGCAGTTACTCGGATAGGCCCAATCAGCCCCAGCATTTT. V is TRBV6-6 and J is TRBJ1-5; unclear D gene. Germline V lookup: CDR1 MNHNY, CDR2 SVGAGI (reference sequence). This CDR3 is built from 15 residues. V was shortened by 0 bases and J by 3 bases, with 9 bases between the two germline ends.

Remarks on this clonotype: The junction does not match germline at one end; this may be a read error. The CDR3 nucleotides are TGTGCCGGCAGTGAATTCACCGGGACAGCAAATGAAAAACTGTTTTTT. Its translation is CAGSEFTGTANEKLFF. The V and J genes are TRBV25-1 and TRBJ1-4; TRBD1 agrees at 7 bases. The CDR3 loop spans 16 amino acids. Looked up from germline, CDR1 is MGHDK and CDR2 is SYGVNS.

V is TRBV6-5 and J is TRBJ2-1; a possible D gene is TRBD2 (5 bases). This CDR3 has 15 residues. CDR1 is MNHEY and CDR2 is SVGAGI in the germline V gene. V was shortened by 5 bases and J by 9 bases, with 20 bases between the two germline ends. The chain's CDR3 is CASSPRDGPGSEQFF. CDR3 nucleotides: TGTGCCAGCAGTCCCCGGGATGGCCCGGGGAGTGAGCAGTTCTTC.

The V gene is TRBV28, the J gene TRBJ1-5; D not certain. Germline-derived CDR1 and CDR2 are MDHEN and SYDVKM. The CDR3 spans 13 residues. Trimming removed 6 bases at V and 6 bases at J, with 12 bases between. The CDR3 is CASRGNRIQPQHF. CDR3 sequence (DNA): TGTGCCAGCAGGGGCAATAGAATTCAGCCCCAGCATTTT.

V gene TRBV4-1 combines with J gene TRBJ2-1, with 7 bases fitting TRBD1. The J segment lost 6 bases and the V segment lost 3 bases, leaving 2 bases of the junction unmatched. The CDR3 sequence is 13 residues long. The germline V gene has CDR1 MGHRA and CDR2 YSYEKL. The CDR3 sequence: CASSHYRGNEQFF. The CDR3 DNA is TGCGCCAGCAGCCATTACAGGGGCAATGAGCAGTTCTTC.